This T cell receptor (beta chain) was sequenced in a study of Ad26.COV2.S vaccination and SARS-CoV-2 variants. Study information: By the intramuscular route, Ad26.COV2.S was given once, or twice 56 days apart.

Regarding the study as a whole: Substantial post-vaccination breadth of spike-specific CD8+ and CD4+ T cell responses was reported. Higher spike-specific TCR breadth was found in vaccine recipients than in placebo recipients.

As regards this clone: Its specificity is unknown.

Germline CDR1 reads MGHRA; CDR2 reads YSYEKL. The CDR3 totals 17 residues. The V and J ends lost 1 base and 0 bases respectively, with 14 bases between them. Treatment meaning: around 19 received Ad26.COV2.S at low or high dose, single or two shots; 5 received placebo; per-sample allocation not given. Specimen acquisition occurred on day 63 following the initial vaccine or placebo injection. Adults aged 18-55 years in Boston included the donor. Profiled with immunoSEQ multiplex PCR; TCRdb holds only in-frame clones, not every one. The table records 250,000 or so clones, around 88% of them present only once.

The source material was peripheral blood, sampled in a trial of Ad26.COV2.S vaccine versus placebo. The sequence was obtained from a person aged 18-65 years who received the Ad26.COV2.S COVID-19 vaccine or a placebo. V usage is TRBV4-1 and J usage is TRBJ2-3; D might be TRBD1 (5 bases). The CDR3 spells CASSQGARVSSTDTQYF. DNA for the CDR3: TGCGCCAGCAGCCAAGGGGCCAGGGTGTCTAGCACAGATACGCAGTATTTT.